These 29 T cell receptor beta chains were sequenced from one sample in a study of T-cell memory formation after mild COVID-19. In TCRdb, the 5' RACE reads were re-called with MiXCR into one record per CDR3 protein. The repertoire consists of about 180,000 distinct CDR3 sequences, with around 20% occurring once and the leading ten covering 3.9%. The sequenced sample was PBMCs or a T cell subset sorted from them (not recorded which). These receptors originate from a man aged 18 to 29 who had mild COVID-19 (a few samples of this study predate the infection). Cell type and time point are not known.

The rearrangement links TRBV28 to TRBJ1-5; D call uncertain. V was cut by 4 bases and J by 9 bases, with 10 bases left in between. This CDR3 spans 12 amino acids. CDR1 and CDR2 from the germline V gene are MDHEN and SYDVKM. DNA of the CDR3: TGTGCCAGCAGTTCTCGCGGGCGGCCCCAGCATTTT. It translates to CASSSRGRPQHF.

This chain connects TRBV24-1 to TRBJ2-5; 11 positions match TRBD1. This CDR3 comprises 13 residues. The trim removed 9 bases at V and 5 bases at J, leaving 4 bases unmatched. Per germline, CDR1 KGHDR and CDR2 SFDVKD. The CDR3 loop reads CATGTGGLETQYF. CDR3 sequence (DNA): TGTGCCACCGGGACAGGGGGTTTGGAGACCCAGTACTTC.

The V and J genes are TRBV9 and TRBJ1-6; TRBD1 might be the D (6 bases). Trimming stripped 0 bases from V and 5 bases from J, with 21 bases between. From germline, CDR1 is SGDLS and CDR2 YYNGEE. This CDR3 spans 19 amino acids. CDR3 region: CASSVAPLGGAGNNSPLHF. The CDR3 nucleotides read TGTGCCAGCAGCGTAGCTCCTTTAGGGGGGGCAGGTAATAATTCACCCCTCCACTTT.

There are a few counts of this clonotype. The gene calls are TRBV9 and TRBJ2-1; D possibly corresponds to TRBD2 (5 bases). The V gene's germline CDR1 is SGDLS and CDR2 YYNGEE. The CDR3 spans 15 residues. V lost 0 bases to trimming and J lost 1 base, with 8 bases between them. The CDR3: CASSVGTRSYNEQFF. The CDR3 DNA reads TGTGCCAGCAGCGTAGGGACTCGTTCCTACAATGAGCAGTTCTTC.

For the CDR3, the DNA is TGCAGCGTTGGGACGGTGGCTAACTATGGCTACACCTTC. Protein product: CSVGTVANYGYTF. The chain joins TRBV29-1 to TRBJ1-2, with unresolved D. The CDR3 loop spans 13 amino acids. From germline, CDR1 is SQVTM and CDR2 ANQGSEA. The germline V and J ends were trimmed by 4 bases and 0 bases, with 9 bases remaining between them.

This chain joins TRBV12-3 or TRBV12-4 and TRBJ1-5; possibly TRBD1 for D (5 bases). V was pared by 7 bases and J by 7 bases, with 14 bases between. The CDR3 has 13 amino acids. CDR3 amino acids: CASTGRARQPQHF. The CDR3 nucleotides read TGTGCCAGCACGGGCAGGGCTCGGCAGCCCCAGCATTTT.

This clonotype was counted between two and nine times. The rearrangement joins TRBV4-3 to TRBJ1-4; a weak D match, TRBD1 (5 bases). CDR1 and CDR2 (germline): LGHNA, YSLEER. Trimming removed 1 base from V and 7 bases from J, with 7 bases in between. The CDR3 has 13 amino acids. CDR3 in amino acids: CASSQVGGEKLFF. CDR3 DNA sequence: TGCGCCAGCAGCCAAGTGGGGGGTGAAAAACTGTTTTTT.

This clonotype was seen a few times. The gene calls are TRBV5-1 and TRBJ2-5; tentative D call: TRBD2 (6 bases). V was shortened by 0 bases and J by 5 bases, with 11 bases between the two germline ends. Per the germline V gene, CDR1 is SGHRS and CDR2 is YFSETQ. This CDR3 is 14 amino acids long. Written as DNA, the CDR3 is TGCGCCAGCAGCTTGGTTCGGGGGATGGAGACCCAGTACTTC. Translating it yields CASSLVRGMETQYF.

The chain links TRBV20-1 to TRBJ1-2; D gene ambiguous. Between the trimmed V and J ends, which lost 1 base and 4 bases, there was a span of 10 bases. Germline values: CDR1 DFQATT, CDR2 SNEGSKA (reference sequence). This CDR3 contains 13 residues. Here the CDR3 DNA reads TGCAGTGCTAGAGCCCCCGGGCGCTATGGCTACACCTTC. Translating gives CSARAPGRYGYTF.

This clonotype has ten or more counts. This sequence joins TRBV5-6 and TRBJ1-2; a possible D gene is TRBD1 (6 bases). Trimming took off 4 bases at V and 2 bases at J, with 9 bases between the two ends. Germline CDR1 reads SGHDT; CDR2 reads YYEEEE. The CDR3 runs to 13 residues. CDR3 bases: TGTGCCAGCAGCCTAGACAGGAACTATGGCTACACCTTC. Translated: CASSLDRNYGYTF.

The V call is TRBV5-1, the J call TRBJ2-1, with D tentatively TRBD1 or TRBD2 (5 bases each). Germline CDR1 is SGHRS and CDR2 is YFSETQ. There are 14 residues in the CDR3. V was clipped by 0 bases and J by 10 bases, with 14 bases between them. CDR3 amino acids: CASSLGGSLREQFF. In nucleotides, the CDR3 is TGCGCCAGCAGCTTGGGGGGGAGCCTTCGGGAGCAGTTCTTC.

This clonotype was seen at least ten times. The chain couples TRBV9 to TRBJ2-3; D is undetermined. Deletions cut 0 bases from V and 0 bases from J, with 5 bases between. This CDR3 has 14 residues. The V gene's germline CDR1 is SGDLS and CDR2 YYNGEE. This chain's CDR3 is CASSVEVSTDTQYF. For the CDR3, the DNA is TGTGCCAGCAGCGTAGAGGTCAGCACAGATACGCAGTATTTT.

In this sample, this clonotype turned up a few times. The J gene is TRBJ2-2, the V gene TRBV18; a weak D match, TRBD1 (5 bases). With 1 base removed from V and 4 bases from J, the gap between germline ends came to 13 bases. Germline-derived CDR1 and CDR2 are KGHSH and LQKENI. This CDR3 contains 16 residues. The CDR3 here is CASSPQEIRATGELFF. CDR3 in DNA: TGTGCCAGCTCACCACAAGAGATCAGGGCCACCGGGGAGCTGTTTTTT.

This clonotype has only a few counts. The V and J genes are TRBV5-1 and TRBJ2-7; TRBD2 matches at 9 bases. In germline, CDR1 is SGHRS, CDR2 YFSETQ. The V gene end was trimmed by 3 bases and the J gene end by 4 bases; junction bases not matched to a gene: 8. The length of the CDR3 is 15 residues. The CDR3 nucleotides are TGCGCCAGCAGCTGGGACTCTAGCGGGGTGTACGAGCAGTACTTC. This translates into CASSWDSSGVYEQYF.

This clonotype was counted a few times. CDR3 protein: CASSLAQGGETQYF. CDR3 in DNA: TGTGCCAGCAGTTTAGCGCAGGGGGGAGAGACCCAGTACTTC. V is TRBV12-3 or TRBV12-4 and J is TRBJ2-5, with TRBD1 as a possible D gene (7 bases). The CDR3 covers 14 residues. V was trimmed by 0 bases and J by 4 bases, leaving 9 bases between them.

The V and J genes are TRBV7-2 and TRBJ2-1; 8 bases map to TRBD2. J was trimmed by 8 bases and V by 1 base; bases with no gene match: 7. CDR1 is SGHTA and CDR2 is FQGNSA in the germline V gene. The CDR3 extends over 15 amino acids. This CDR3 is CASSLVTSGWDEQFF. The CDR3 DNA is TGTGCCAGCAGCTTAGTAACTAGCGGTTGGGATGAGCAGTTCTTC.

A few counts support this clonotype. This chain links TRBV5-1 with TRBJ1-1; D unresolved. Germline CDR1 and CDR2: SGHRS and YFSETQ. The CDR3 spans 14 residues. V gave up 2 bases and J gave up 2 bases, with 10 bases separating them. The CDR3 bases are TGCGCCAGCAGCTTTTCCGAACGTAACACTGAAGCTTTCTTT. It encodes CASSFSERNTEAFF.

In this sample, this clonotype turned up a few times. V is TRBV24-1 and J is TRBJ2-5, with D perhaps TRBD1 (6 bases). Germline assignment: CDR1 KGHDR and CDR2 SFDVKD. The CDR3 runs to 14 residues. Trimming pared 3 bases from V and 9 bases from J, leaving 16 bases between. This CDR3 reads CATSDPGATRAQYF. The CDR3 DNA reads as TGTGCCACCAGTGATCCAGGGGCGACCCGGGCCCAGTACTTC.

This sequence joins TRBV29-1 and TRBJ2-1; TRBD2 aligns across 7 bases. J gave up 7 bases and V 1 base, and 10 bases lay outside the gene matches. CDR3 length: 15 residues. Germline V gives CDR1 SQVTM, CDR2 ANQGSEA. CDR3 region: CSVEAGTTPFNEQFF. CDR3 nucleotides: TGCAGCGTTGAAGCGGGGACTACCCCTTTTAATGAGCAGTTCTTC.

This clonotype has a handful of counts. The rearrangement links TRBV6-5 to TRBJ2-3, with D perhaps matching TRBD1 (5 bases). CDR3 length equals 16 residues. CDR1 and CDR2 (germline): MNHEY, SVGAGI. The germline V and J ends were trimmed by 0 bases and 6 bases, with 16 bases remaining between them. The CDR3 nucleotides are TGTGCCAGCAGTTACTCTAGTGGGGCACCCCGGGATACGCAGTATTTT. Encoded protein: CASSYSSGAPRDTQYF.

This clonotype was seen a few times. This chain links TRBV20-1 with TRBJ2-5; TRBD2 matches at 12 bases. Germline assignment: CDR1 DFQATT and CDR2 SNEGSKA (reference sequence). J gave up 5 bases and V 6 bases, and 7 bases lay outside the gene matches. The CDR3 extends over 14 amino acids. The CDR3 here is CSAVLAGGLETQYF. The DNA for the CDR3 is TGCAGTGCCGTACTAGCGGGGGGTCTCGAGACCCAGTACTTC.

This clonotype turned up a few times. V and J are TRBV7-3 and TRBJ2-2; D call uncertain. The germline V and J ends were trimmed by 4 bases and 2 bases, with 8 bases remaining between them. CDR1 SGHTA and CDR2 FQGTGA come from the germline V gene. The CDR3 loop spans 14 amino acids. The CDR3 DNA reads TGTGCCAGCAGCTCTGATCCTAACACCGGGGAGCTGTTTTTT. Its translation is CASSSDPNTGELFF.

The chain uses TRBV5-5 and TRBJ2-7; 9 bases agree with TRBD1. The CDR3 runs 15 residues. Germline V CDR1 and CDR2: SGHKS, YYEKEE (reference sequence). V lost 4 bases, J lost 0 bases, and 5 bases stayed unmatched. CDR3 residues: CASSPDRGRSYEQYF. For the CDR3, the DNA is TGTGCCAGCAGCCCGGACAGGGGTCGCTCCTACGAGCAGTACTTC.

This clonotype appeared a few times. The gene calls are TRBV4-3 and TRBJ1-2, with unresolved D. V was trimmed by 2 bases and J by 2 bases, leaving 15 bases between them. This CDR3 spans 16 amino acids. Germline lookup yields CDR1 LGHNA and CDR2 YSLEER. The CDR3 loop reads CASSQTFGPWNYGYTF. DNA for the CDR3: TGCGCCAGCAGCCAAACATTCGGGCCCTGGAACTATGGCTACACCTTC.

The gene calls are TRBV9 and TRBJ2-2, with a weak D call TRBD2 (7 bases). V was clipped by 2 bases and J by 7 bases, with 12 bases between them. Germline V gene sequence: CDR1 SGDLS, CDR2 YYNGEE. The CDR3 sequence is 14 residues long. This chain's CDR3 is CASSVGGLGGELFF. The CDR3 nucleotides read TGTGCCAGCAGCGTCGGGGGGCTTGGCGGGGAGCTGTTTTTT.

This chain connects TRBV5-1 to TRBJ2-2; D ambiguous. Between the trimmed V and J ends, which lost 3 bases and 5 bases, there was a span of 20 bases. The CDR3 loop spans 17 amino acids. Germline V gene data show CDR1 as SGHRS and CDR2 as YFSETQ. In nucleotides, the CDR3 is TGCGCCAGCAGCTCCCGACCGGGTACAGCACAAACCGGGGAGCTGTTTTTT. It is translated as CASSSRPGTAQTGELFF.

This chain joins TRBV4-3 and TRBJ1-2; weak D call: TRBD1 (5 bases). Per the germline V gene, CDR1 is LGHNA and CDR2 is YSLEER. Trimming took off 1 base at V and 1 base at J, with 10 bases between the two ends. This CDR3 region has 15 residues. This CDR3 reads CASSQVPQGNYGYTF. The CDR3 DNA follows: TGCGCCAGCAGCCAAGTACCTCAGGGTAACTATGGCTACACCTTC.

This chain uses TRBV5-1 with TRBJ1-2; D gene ambiguous. CDR1 and CDR2 from the germline V gene are SGHRS and YFSETQ. CDR3 length: 14 residues. V shed 5 bases and J shed 4 bases, with 15 bases lying between them. The CDR3 loop reads CASRPGGVGYGYTF. For the CDR3, the DNA is TGCGCCAGCAGGCCCGGCGGGGTGGGCTATGGCTACACCTTC.

This clonotype was seen more than once but under ten times. V is TRBV7-9 and J is TRBJ1-6; D is undetermined. Germline CDR1 SEHNR, CDR2 FQNEAQ (reference sequence). Trimming shortened V by 1 base and J by 10 bases, and 8 bases separated the two germline ends. The CDR3 totals 13 residues. In DNA form, the CDR3 reads TGTGCCAGCAGCTTAGATACACGGTCACCCCTCCACTTT. Translated: CASSLDTRSPLHF.